The source of this T cell receptor beta chain is a study of blood T cell repertoires in COVID-19. Study at large: Specimens from acute and convalescent COVID-19 originated in the United States, Italy and Spain. In each case, the material was cDNA or gDNA derived from T cells, B-cell-depleted T cells, or PBMCs.

Methods used by the authors: Reference gene primer amplification gave estimated nucleated cell counts. The method was immunoSEQ multiplex PCR; TCRdb's version includes in-frame clones alone and lacks a portion of them. V, J and clone size are taken as reported in that table, and D and trimming were inferred from the DNA itself. The sample shows around 300,000 clones, 88% of them seen only once. Researchers sorted participants into cohorts using their self-reported clinical history. Trimming cost V 0 bases and J 8 bases; bases outside gene matches: 7. CDR1 is ENHRY, CDR2 SYGVKD, per germline. This CDR3 spans 16 amino acids.

The sequence was obtained from a woman in her 30s who had recovered from COVID-19. The chain has TRBV10-3 and TRBJ1-3, with 10 positions matching TRBD1. Specimen: PBMCs or T cells enriched from blood (not recorded which). The CDR3 reads CAISESAGTGADTIYF. In DNA form, the CDR3 reads TGTGCCATCAGTGAGTCGGCAGGGACAGGGGCGGACACCATATATTTT.